The 26 T cell receptor beta chains given below trace back to one sample, sequenced in a study of blood T cell repertoires in COVID-19. Data came from immunoSEQ multiplex PCR; TCRdb stores just in-frame clones and leaves some out. The sample comprises roughly 69,000 clones, 80% to 90% of which are singletons, and approximately 4.7% rests with the top ten. The source material was peripheral blood. The receptors here all came from a man aged 50 or older with active COVID-19.

The chain recombines TRBV5-1 with TRBJ2-7, with 7 bases that match TRBD1. Germline V CDR1 and CDR2: SGHRS, YFSETQ. V lost 4 bases to trimming and J lost 6 bases; unmatched junction nucleotides: 10. The CDR3 contains 14 residues. The DNA of the CDR3 is TGCGCCAGCAGCGTAGCAGGGGGAGCGCTCGAGCAGTACTTC. Encoded protein: CASSVAGGALEQYF.

The chain has TRBV29-1 and TRBJ2-1, with D possibly matching TRBD1 (7 bases). V was trimmed by 8 bases and J by 10 bases, leaving 15 bases between them. CDR1 is SQVTM and CDR2 is ANQGSEA in the germline V gene. The CDR3 contains 11 residues. The CDR3 protein is CSSFRGREQFF. CDR3 sequence (DNA): TGCAGCTCCTTCAGGGGGAGGGAGCAGTTCTTC.

This clone occurred once. The rearrangement uses TRBV5-1 and TRBJ2-3, with 12 bases that match TRBD2. CDR1 is SGHRS, CDR2 YFSETQ, per germline. V lost 7 bases, J lost 2 bases, and 2 bases stayed unmatched. This CDR3 contains 14 residues. The CDR3 protein is CASGLAGPTDTQYF. Here the CDR3 DNA reads TGCGCCAGCGGACTAGCGGGACCCACAGATACGCAGTATTTT. The variable domain in full, completed from reference TRBV5-1 and TRBJ2-3, reads KAGVTQTPRYLIKTRGQQVTLSCSPISGHRSVSWYQQTPGQGLQFLFEYFSETQRNKGNFPGRFSGRQFSNSRSEMNVSTLELGDSALYLCASGLAGPTDTQYFGPGTRLTVL.

This clone showed up just a few times. This chain links TRBV7-8 with TRBJ2-5; D may be TRBD2 (6 bases). This CDR3 spans 14 amino acids. V was clipped by 3 bases and J by 3 bases, with 11 bases between them. The V gene's germline CDR1 is SGHVS and CDR2 FQNEAQ. In nucleotides, the CDR3 is TGTGCCAGCAGCTTTACCCAGCGGGAAGAGACCCAGTACTTC. Translated: CASSFTQREETQYF. Full variable domain (outside the CDR3, taken from reference TRBV7-8 and TRBJ2-5): GAGVSQSPRYKVAKRGQDVALRCDPISGHVSLFWYQQALGQGPEFLTYFQNEAQLDKSGLPSDRFFAERPEGSVSTLKIQRTQQEDSAVYLCASSFTQREETQYFGPGTRLLVL.

The rearrangement links TRBV7-9 to TRBJ2-1; 16 nucleotides agree with TRBD2. V was pared by 8 bases and J by 7 bases, with 14 bases of the junction left unmatched. CDR3 length: 18 amino acids. Germline V lookup: CDR1 SEHNR, CDR2 FQNEAQ (reference sequence). The CDR3 coding sequence is TGTGCCAGCCAAGTCCCGGGACTAGCGGGAGGGCCTTTGAATGAGCAGTTCTTC. It yields the protein CASQVPGLAGGPLNEQFF. The whole variable domain, filled in from reference TRBV7-9 and TRBJ2-1, reads DTGVSQNPRHKITKRGQNVTFRCDPISEHNRLYWYRQTLGQGPEFLTYFQNEAQLEKSRLLSDRFSAERPKGSFSTLEIQRTEQGDSAMYLCASQVPGLAGGPLNEQFFGPGTRLTVL.

The V and J genes are TRBV9 and TRBJ2-5, with TRBD1 as a possible D gene (5 bases). Germline V lookup: CDR1 SGDLS, CDR2 YYNGEE. V lost 5 bases to trimming and J lost 5 bases, with 13 bases between them. The CDR3 extends over 13 amino acids. In DNA, the CDR3 is TGTGCCAGCAGTACCAGGGCTTTCGAGACCCAGTACTTC. Its translation is CASSTRAFETQYF.

This chain joins TRBV5-4 and TRBJ2-3; TRBD2 is a possible D gene (6 bases). Germline V gene data show CDR1 as SGHNT and CDR2 as YYREEE (reference sequence). V lost 2 bases and J lost 3, with 19 bases in between. CDR3 length: 17 amino acids. The CDR3 sequence is CASSFGAAGAGTDTQYF. CDR3 sequence (DNA): TGTGCCAGCAGCTTTGGGGCCGCTGGTGCGGGGACAGATACGCAGTATTTT.

CDR3 sequence reads: CASSPPGARNTEAFF. CDR3 bases: TGTGCCAGCAGTCCTCCGGGAGCACGAAACACTGAAGCTTTCTTT. The chain carries TRBV6-6 and TRBJ1-1; unclear D gene. V was clipped by 5 bases and J by 2 bases, with 15 bases between them. This CDR3 is built from 15 residues. CDR1 and CDR2 from the germline V gene are MNHNY and SVGAGI (reference sequence).

The chain combines TRBV20-1 with TRBJ1-6; 7 nucleotides align to TRBD1. V shed 3 bases and J 7 bases; nucleotides not matched to a gene: 6. This CDR3 comprises 14 residues. Germline values: CDR1 DFQATT, CDR2 SNEGSKA (reference sequence). This chain's CDR3 is CSASLGQRNSPLHF. The CDR3 DNA reads as TGCAGTGCTAGTTTGGGACAGAGAAATTCACCCCTCCACTTT.

The rearrangement joins TRBV12-3 or TRBV12-4 to TRBJ2-1, with D possibly being TRBD2 (5 bases). V dropped 6 bases and J dropped 6 bases, with 12 bases sitting between them. CDR3 length: 13 amino acids. The CDR3 DNA follows: TGTGCCAGCAGACCCGCCGGGGTCAATGAGCAGTTCTTC. Translation gives CASRPAGVNEQFF.

The chain joins TRBV19 to TRBJ2-7; 7 nucleotides agree with TRBD2. V shed 2 bases and J 0 bases; nucleotides not matched to a gene: 7. Germline lookup yields CDR1 LNHDA and CDR2 SQIVND (reference sequence). There are 16 residues in the CDR3. CDR3 nucleotide sequence: TGTGCCAGTAGTATAAGGGAGGGCCCGGGCTCCTACGAGCAGTACTTC. Translated, it gives CASSIREGPGSYEQYF.

The chain recombines TRBV7-7 with TRBJ2-1; TRBD2 matches 14 bases. CDR1 is SSHAT, CDR2 FNYEAQ, per germline (reference sequence). Trimming took 5 bases from V and 6 from J; bases not matched to a gene: 3. The CDR3 is 15 residues long. The chain's CDR3 is CASSLGTSGSNEQFF. The CDR3 DNA follows: TGTGCCAGCAGCCTAGGGACTAGCGGGAGCAATGAGCAGTTCTTC. The full variable domain, in which reference TRBV7-7 and TRBJ2-1 provide the parts outside the CDR3, is GAGVSQSPRYKVTKRGQDVTLRCDPISSHATLYWYQQALGQGPEFLTYFNYEAQPDKSGLPSDRFSAERPEGSISTLTIQRTEQRDSAMYRCASSLGTSGSNEQFFGPGTRLTVL.

This chain joins TRBV9 and TRBJ2-7; TRBD1 matches at 7 bases. The V and J ends lost 4 bases and 5 bases, in that order; junction bases with no gene match: 12. The CDR3 length is 15 residues. In germline, CDR1 is SGDLS, CDR2 YYNGEE. The CDR3 DNA sequence: TGTGCCAGCAGCAGAACAGGGGATGGGTACGACGAGCAGTACTTC. Translation: CASSRTGDGYDEQYF. The full variable domain, its missing parts supplied by reference TRBV9 and TRBJ2-7, is DSGVTQTPKHLITATGQRVTLRCSPRSGDLSVYWYQQSLDQGLQFLIQYYNGEERAKGNILERFSAQQFPDLHSELNLSSLELGDSALYFCASSRTGDGYDEQYFGPGTRLTVT.

The chain carries TRBV5-1 and TRBJ2-7; TRBD2 agrees at 10 bases. Unmatched junction bases numbered 3, after V lost 3 bases and J lost 6 bases. CDR1 is SGHRS, CDR2 YFSETQ, per germline. The CDR3 is made up of 13 amino acids. CDR3 bases: TGCGCCAGCAGCTCTAGCGGGAGAGGCGAGCAGTACTTC. Its protein product is CASSSSGRGEQYF.

This rearrangement joins TRBV5-4 to TRBJ2-1; D is unclear. CDR1 SGHNT and CDR2 YYREEE come from the germline V gene (reference sequence). CDR3 size: 14 residues. V was shortened by 1 base and J by 10 bases, with 15 bases between the two germline ends. The CDR3 DNA is TGTGCCAGCAGCTTGACCGAGTCAGCCAGGGAGCAGTTCTTC. Its protein is CASSLTESAREQFF.

This chain connects TRBV21-1 to TRBJ1-6; the D segment call TRBD1 is taken from the table without a DNA check. TRBV21-1 constitutes a pseudogene. The CDR3 runs to 16 residues. The CDR3 protein is CASSKVVGQGYSPLHF. The CDR3, as DNA: TGTGCCAGCAGCAAAGTGGTCGGACAGGGATATTCACCCCTCCACTTT.

V gene TRBV7-9 combines with J gene TRBJ2-3; 7 bases fit TRBD1. CDR1 SEHNR and CDR2 FQNEAQ come from the germline V gene (reference sequence). The CDR3 contains 18 residues. V gave up 5 bases and J gave up 5 bases; unmatched junction bases: 19. CDR3: CASSLSRGDSFFVDTQYF. The CDR3 coding sequence is TGTGCCAGCAGCCTTAGTAGAGGGGACAGCTTTTTTGTAGATACGCAGTATTTT.

This chain joins TRBV7-9 and TRBJ2-7; 12 bases agree with TRBD1. The V and J ends lost 4 bases and 6 bases, in that order; junction bases with no gene match: 10. The CDR3 is 16 residues long. Germline loops: CDR1 SEHNR, CDR2 FQNEAQ (reference sequence). This chain's CDR3 is CASSSRGGTGGVEQYF. DNA of the CDR3: TGTGCCAGCAGCTCTAGAGGGGGGACAGGGGGCGTCGAGCAGTACTTC.

This clone was seen just once. This sequence joins TRBV6-5 and TRBJ1-3; the D gene is possibly TRBD1 (5 bases). The CDR3 length is 15 residues. Trimming removed 7 bases at V and 4 bases at J, with 17 bases between. CDR1 and CDR2 from the germline V gene are MNHEY and SVGAGI. The CDR3 sequence: CASTAGDLSGNTIYF. The CDR3 DNA is TGTGCCAGCACGGCGGGGGACCTTTCAGGAAACACCATATATTTT.

The chain carries TRBV28 and TRBJ2-1, with TRBD2 matching 10 bases. CDR1 and CDR2 from the germline V gene are MDHEN and SYDVKM. CDR3 length equals 16 residues. V trimming: 5 bases; J trimming: 4 bases; junction bases outside the gene matches: 8. CDR3 DNA: TGTGCCAGCAGTGCAGCTAGCGGGAGACTTTACAATGAGCAGTTCTTC. It translates to CASSAASGRLYNEQFF.

This clone was picked up one time. The chain joins TRBV28 to TRBJ1-1, with 12 nucleotides matching TRBD1. CDR1 is MDHEN and CDR2 is SYDVKM in the germline V gene. With V trimmed by 7 bases and J by 5 bases, 8 bases remained unmatched. The CDR3 has 15 amino acids. CDR3 coding DNA: TGTGCCAGCATCGGGACAGGGGGCGGTCGAACTGAAGCTTTCTTT. Translated, it gives CASIGTGGGRTEAFF.

This sequence joins TRBV6-2 or TRBV6-3 and TRBJ2-7; 8 bases fit TRBD2. J lost 0 bases, V lost 6 bases, and 7 bases had no gene match. CDR1 MNHEY and CDR2 SVGEGT come from the germline V gene. The CDR3 length is 15 residues. The CDR3 reads CASSSISGSSYEQYF. As DNA, the CDR3 is TGTGCCAGCAGCAGCATCAGCGGGAGCTCCTACGAGCAGTACTTC.

The chain uses TRBV19 and TRBJ1-5; the D gene is possibly TRBD1 (6 bases). Germline V lookup: CDR1 LNHDA, CDR2 SQIVND (reference sequence). This CDR3 has 16 amino acids. V was pared by 4 bases and J by 2 bases, with 15 bases between. As DNA, the CDR3 is TGTGCCAGTAGTACCCTGGACAGTGTCGGCAATCAGCCCCAGCATTTT. This translates into CASSTLDSVGNQPQHF.

The rearrangement uses TRBV3-1 (or the pseudogene TRBV3-2) and TRBJ1-1, with 8 bases lining up with TRBD1. The CDR3 has 15 residues. V was pared by 4 bases and J by 4 bases, with 8 bases of the junction left unmatched. Germline values: CDR1 LGHDT, CDR2 YNNKEL (reference sequence). In DNA form, the CDR3 reads TGTGCCAGCAGCCGGAGGGGGGACAGGAGCACTGAAGCTTTCTTT. It specifies CASSRRGDRSTEAFF.

This chain uses TRBV7-9 with TRBJ2-6; a possible D gene is TRBD2 (5 bases). Between the trimmed V and J ends, which lost 4 bases and 0 bases, there was a span of 19 bases. CDR1 is SEHNR and CDR2 is FQNEAQ in the germline V gene (reference sequence). The CDR3 covers 19 residues. CDR3 in DNA: TGTGCCAGCAGCTCTAGCCCACGGGGAGCGCGCTCTGGGGCCAACGTCCTGACTTTC. Translated, it gives CASSSSPRGARSGANVLTF.

V and J are TRBV2 and TRBJ2-7; possibly TRBD2 for D (6 bases). Trimming left V 2 bases short and J 0 bases short, with 14 bases between. The CDR3 covers 16 residues. In germline, CDR1 is SNHLY, CDR2 FYNNEI. CDR3 sequence reads: CASSEMGGGISYEQYF. The CDR3 nucleotides are TGTGCCAGCAGTGAAATGGGAGGCGGGATCTCCTACGAGCAGTACTTC.